These T cell receptor beta chains were read from a single sample in a study of blood T cells in healthy people across ages. TCRdb called the 5' RACE reads again in MiXCR, with one record for every CDR3 protein. Of about 640,000 distinct CDR3 sequences listed, 58% are singletons. Sequencing was carried out using blood. These receptors came from a man aged 60-69 years in good health. Both conserved end residues are part of each CDR3. Expanded clones are given a class, and other clones once, few, many or no size at all.

V gene	J gene	clone size	CDR3 protein
TRBV20-1	TRBJ2-1	.	CSAEGLAGTYNEQFF
TRBV28	TRBJ1-6	.	CASLPPGSYNSPLHF
TRBV6-1	TRBJ2-1	once	CASSESGGPSSYNEQFF
TRBV7-9	TRBJ1-5	.	CASSPSGGDQPQHF
TRBV20-1	TRBJ1-4	.	CSAHVGAVNEKLFF
TRBV6-6	TRBJ1-4	few	CASSDRTGRAEKLFF
TRBV7-2	TRBJ2-2	.	CASSLAGGTNTGELFF
TRBV4-2	TRBJ1-1	.	CASSQDQGTGGAAFF
TRBV20-1	TRBJ2-7	.	CSARDGGAGGYEQYF
TRBV20-1	TRBJ2-3	.	CSASPPGGYPTDTQYF
TRBV28	TRBJ2-5	.	CASTLEGGVNNEQYF
TRBV29-1	TRBJ1-2	few	CSVELTGGNGYTF
TRBV5-1	TRBJ2-3	few	CASSPWTGGSDTQYF
TRBV4-2	TRBJ1-2	.	CASSQGSRQGSYGYTF
TRBV3-1	TRBJ2-1	.	CASSQAGGFGEQFF
TRBV29-1	TRBJ2-1	.	CSVESTSGGAEEQFF
TRBV5-1	TRBJ2-1	many	CASSLGQPGNEQFF
TRBV4-1	TRBJ1-2	.	CASSPLGGRGAYYGYTF
TRBV20-1	TRBJ2-2	once	CSARDGRRANTGELFF
TRBV12-3/TRBV12-4	TRBJ2-2	.	CASSFETSGGYTGELFF
TRBV7-2	TRBJ2-1	.	CASSRPGGVETQFF
TRBV20-1	TRBJ2-1	.	CSARGTPSSAEQFF
TRBV7-9	TRBJ2-3	many	CGGERFGAQYF
TRBV3-1	TRBJ2-1	few	CASSQAETSRYNEQFF
TRBV6-5	TRBJ1-2	.	CASRPTALYGYTF
TRBV12-3/TRBV12-4	TRBJ2-5	.	CASTPGLLGETQYF
TRBV28	TRBJ1-2	few	CASSSFGGDRAHRYGYTF
TRBV6-2/TRBV6-3	TRBJ2-7	.	CTSSYGWDGSYEQYF
TRBV18	TRBJ2-5	.	CASSPRTRGGLQETQYF
TRBV14	TRBJ2-7	.	CASSQDPLRTGIFRYEQYF
TRBV10-3	TRBJ2-1	.	CAARGTGGNEQFF
TRBV6-2/TRBV6-3	TRBJ2-5	many	CASSYLRTGRASGVRQETQYF
TRBV28	TRBJ1-6	.	CASNLVREGSPLHF
TRBV10-1	TRBJ2-5	.	CASSSRLAETQYF
TRBV6-1	TRBJ2-7	.	CASRALDRAFEQYF
TRBV3-1	TRBJ2-1	.	CASSLPHGEQFF
TRBV10-2	.	.	CASSELQGPETQYF
TRBV4-1	.	.	CASSQVASGAGYEQYF
TRBV5-1	TRBJ2-5	few	CASSLEVGSKQYF
TRBV2	TRBJ2-7	.	CASRSAGTYEQYF
TRBV2	TRBJ2-1	.	CATRQGTYNEQFF
TRBV6-5	TRBJ2-3	.	CASRGYLDPDTQYF
TRBV15	TRBJ1-5	.	CATSREWDRNQPQHF
TRBV20-1	TRBJ2-5	few	CSASASGPRETQYF
TRBV21-1	TRBJ2-3	.	CASSARRNTQYF